This is a list of T cell receptor beta chains from one sample in a study of cytomegalovirus exposure and HLA in healthy donors. The method was immunoSEQ multiplex PCR; TCRdb's version includes in-frame clones alone and lacks a portion of them. The table lists about 180,000 clones, 80% of them singletons, with 1.5% to 2% in the top ten. Material: PBMCs. Every receptor here comes from a woman aged 30 to 39 in good health and CMV-seronegative. Both conserved end residues are part of each CDR3. D genes are given only for firm matches. Clone size appears in some rows only: once, few, many, or a class for an expanded clone.

J gene | D gene | clone size | V gene | CDR3 DNA | CDR3 protein
TRBJ1-4 | NA | NA | TRBV27 | TGTGCCAGCAGTTCCGCACTCCAAGCAACTAATGAAAAACTGTTTTTT | CASSSALQATNEKLFF
TRBJ2-1 | NA | NA | TRBV4-3 | TGCGCCAGCAGCCACCCAGGCACTGAGCAGTTCTTC | CASSHPGTEQFF
TRBJ2-3 | NA | NA | TRBV7-2 | TGTGCCACACGGCGAGCGGGCATGACAGATACGCAGTATTTT | CATRRAGMTDTQYF
TRBJ2-7 | TRBD2 | NA | TRBV5-4 | TGTGCCAGCAGCTTGTCCGGGGGGAGCTCCTACGAGCAGTACTTC | CASSLSGGSSYEQYF
TRBJ1-6 | NA | NA | TRBV11-2 | TGTGCCAGCAGCCGCGGGGGGGAGTCTATGAATTCACCCCTCCACTTT | CASSRGGESMNSPLHF
TRBJ1-1 | NA | few | TRBV6-6 | TGTGCCAGCAGTTTGACAGGGAACACTGAAGCTTTCTTT | CASSLTGNTEAFF
TRBJ2-1 | NA | NA | TRBV28 | TGTGCCAGCAGTTTAGGTGGCAGGGACAATGAGCAGTTCTTC | CASSLGGRDNEQFF
TRBJ2-2 | NA | NA | TRBV6-5 | TGTGCCAGCAGTTACTGGGCCAGGGCCAACACCGGGGAGCTGTTTTTT | CASSYWARANTGELFF
TRBJ1-4 | TRBD1 | NA | TRBV5-8 | TGTGCCAGCAGACCCGGACAGGGGGATATGTGGGAAAAACTGTTTTTT | CASRPGQGDMWEKLFF
TRBJ1-1 | NA | NA | TRBV5-1 | TGCGCCAGCAGCTATGGCCGGGATCCCAACACTGAAGCTTTCTTT | CASSYGRDPNTEAFF
TRBJ2-3 | NA | NA | TRBV2 | TGTGCCAGCAGTGGTCCGGGACAAGCTTTATTGGACACAGATACGCAGTATTTT | CASSGPGQALLDTDTQYF
TRBJ2-5 | NA | NA | TRBV15 | TGTGCCACCAGCAGAGCCCCGGGAGAGACCCAGTACTTC | CATSRAPGETQYF
TRBJ2-3 | TRBD2 | NA | TRBV4-1 | TGCGCCAGCAGCACACCTAGCGGATCTAGCACAGATACGCAGTATTTT | CASSTPSGSSTDTQYF
TRBJ2-7 | TRBD2 | NA | TRBV14 | TGTGCCAGCAGCTCTCCCGGGACTAGCGATTTGGCCTGCTACGAGCAGTACTTC | CASSSPGTSDLACYEQYF
TRBJ2-2 | TRBD1 | NA | TRBV7-3 | TGTGCCAGCAGTTACTCAGGGGGCAACACCGGGGAGCTGTTTTTT | CASSYSGGNTGELFF
TRBJ1-1 | TRBD1 | NA | TRBV18 | TGTGCCAGCTCACGATCGGACAGGGTAACGAACACTGAAGCTTTCTTT | CASSRSDRVTNTEAFF
TRBJ2-7 | NA | NA | TRBV2 | TGTGCCAGCCGGTTCCGAACGGGAGAGCAGTACTTC | CASRFRTGEQYF
TRBJ2-5 | TRBD2 | NA | TRBV5-5 | TGTGCCAGCAGCTTCGGGCGGGGGGTCTCCCAAGAGACCCAGTACTTC | CASSFGRGVSQETQYF
TRBJ2-7 | TRBD1 | NA | TRBV15 | TGTGCCACCAGCAGGCCCGGGACAGGGACCTACGAGCAGTACTTC | CATSRPGTGTYEQYF
TRBJ1-3 | NA | NA | TRBV4-3 | TGCGCCAGCAGCCAAGAGGGGGGTGGGCCTGGAAACACCATATATTTT | CASSQEGGGPGNTIYF
TRBJ2-2 | TRBD1 | NA | TRBV10-3 | TGTGCCATCAGTGCCCTAGGACAGGGGAACACCGGGGAGCTGTTTTTT | CAISALGQGNTGELFF
TRBJ1-3 | NA | NA | TRBV30 | TGTGCCTGGAGTGAAGGGGACTACTCTGGAAACACCATATATTTT | CAWSEGDYSGNTIYF
TRBJ1-1 | NA | NA | TRBV6-1 | TGTGCCAGCAGTGAAGGCGGGGGAATTGAGACTGAAGCTTTCTTT | CASSEGGGIETEAFF
TRBJ1-1 | TRBD1 | NA | TRBV5-6 | TGTGCCAGCAGTCACTACTCTGGACAGGGGGCGCATAAACCTGAAGCTTTCTTT | CASSHYSGQGAHKPEAFF
TRBJ2-5 | TRBD2 | NA | TRBV7-2 | TGTGCCAGCAGCTTATTAGCGGGGGACCCAGAGACCCAGTACTTC | CASSLLAGDPETQYF
TRBJ2-2 | TRBD2 | once | TRBV27 | TGTGCCAGCCAACTAGCGGGGGTTCCCGGGGAGCTGTTTTTT | CASQLAGVPGELFF
TRBJ2-7 | TRBD1 | NA | TRBV30 | TGTGCCTGGAGTGCCACCTTATTAACAGGGGGAGAGCAGTACTTC | CAWSATLLTGGEQYF
TRBJ2-7 | TRBD1 | NA | TRBV27 | TGTGCCAGCAGTTCCTCCGGGACAGCCAACTACGAGCAGTACTTC | CASSSSGTANYEQYF
TRBJ1-1 | NA | once | TRBV19 | TGTGCCAGTAGTTTCACAGGGAGCACTGAAGCTTTCTTT | CASSFTGSTEAFF
TRBJ2-3 | NA | few | TRBV6-6 | TGTGCCAGCAGAAGAGAGAGCACAGATACGCAGTATTTT | CASRRESTDTQYF
TRBJ2-7 | NA | NA | TRBV6-5 | TGTGCCAGCACCGGAACAGGGGGGGAGCGGTACGAGCAGTACTTC | CASTGTGGERYEQYF
TRBJ1-6 | TRBD1 | NA | TRBV16 | TGTGCCAGCAGCCAAAGAGGGGGCAATTCACCCCTCCACTTT | CASSQRGGNSPLHF
TRBJ1-4 | NA | few | TRBV6-6 | TGTGCCAGCAGTTACTCAGGCAGGGTAGGCGAAAAACTGTTTTTT | CASSYSGRVGEKLFF
TRBJ1-1 | NA | NA | TRBV7-9 | TGTGCCAGCAGCTCTCACGGAGGGAAGGAGAACACTGAAGCTTTCTTT | CASSSHGGKENTEAFF
TRBJ2-7 | TRBD1 | few | TRBV6-1 | TGTGCCAGCAGGGGGGACAGGGGGTCCCACGAGCAGTACTTC | CASRGDRGSHEQYF
TRBJ1-1 | TRBD1 | few | TRBV19 | TGTGCCAGTACCCCCGTACAGGGGGCGAACACTGAAGCTTTCTTT | CASTPVQGANTEAFF
TRBJ1-2 | NA | NA | TRBV5-1 | TGCGCCAGCAGCTTGGCCCCAGAACAAATGGGCTACACCTTC | CASSLAPEQMGYTF
TRBJ1-6 | NA | NA | TRBV7-3 | TGTGCCAGCAGCTTAAATCAGGGAAGGGATAATTCACCCCTCCACTTT | CASSLNQGRDNSPLHF
TRBJ2-1 | TRBD2 | NA | TRBV7-3 | TGTGCCAGCAGTAGGGCGGGGGGGACTTACAATGAGCAGTTCTTC | CASSRAGGTYNEQFF
TRBJ1-2 | NA | NA | TRBV19 | TGTGCCAGTAGTCGTGGACCGGGGAACTATGGCTACACCTTC | CASSRGPGNYGYTF
TRBJ2-7 | NA | NA | TRBV23-1 | TGCGCCAGCAGTCACCCGCCCGGGTACGACTACGAGCAGTACTTC | CASSHPPGYDYEQYF
TRBJ2-7 | TRBD2 | NA | TRBV11-1 | TGTGCCAGCAGCTACAAGCGGGGGGACTCCTACGAGCAGTACTTC | CASSYKRGDSYEQYF
TRBJ1-3 | NA | NA | TRBV5-1 | TGCGCCAGCAGCTTCGGAGAACTCTCTGGAAACACCATATATTTT | CASSFGELSGNTIYF
TRBJ1-2 | TRBD1 | once | TRBV6-1 | TGTGCCAGCAGTGAAGGGCGGGACAGGGGCTACACCTTC | CASSEGRDRGYTF
TRBJ2-1 | TRBD1 | NA | TRBV5-1 | TGCGCCAGCAGCGGCTCCGGGACAGGGGGCTACAATGAGCAGTTCTTC | CASSGSGTGGYNEQFF
TRBJ1-2 | NA | few | TRBV29-1 | TGCAGCGCAGACCACCGCAGGGGCGGGACCTTC | CSADHRRGGTF
TRBJ1-5 | NA | NA | TRBV2 | TGTGCCAGCAGTGATAGCTTGCCAGATCAGCCCCAGCATTTT | CASSDSLPDQPQHF
TRBJ1-5 | NA | NA | TRBV5-1 | TGCGCCAGCAGCCCAGGGGACAGCAATCAGCCCCAGCATTTT | CASSPGDSNQPQHF
TRBJ2-3 | TRBD2 | NA | TRBV25-1 | TGTGCCAGCGGCCTAGCGGGGAGCACAGATACGCAGTATTTT | CASGLAGSTDTQYF